Listed below are T cell receptor beta chains from one sample, sequenced in a study of blood T cells in healthy people across ages. TCRdb recomputed calls from the 5' RACE reads with MiXCR, one row per CDR3 protein. The sample yields 800,000 to 950,000 distinct CDR3 sequences, around 29% seen once. The same specimen was also included in a second study, on T cells of mothers and their children.

The sequenced sample consisted of blood. Receptors originate from a woman between 40 and 55 years old in good health. CDR3s include the opening cysteine and the closing phenylalanine or tryptophan. D genes are given only for firm matches. Clone size is shown for a subset of rows, as once, few, many or a class of expanded clone.

j_call d_call clone_size v_call cdr3_aa cdr3_nt
TRBJ2-5 - - TRBV4-1 CASRQDVTETQYF TGCGCCAGCCGCCAAGATGTCACAGAGACCCAGTACTTC
TRBJ2-1 - few TRBV30 CAWSVLFNNEQFF TGTGCCTGGAGTGTTCTCTTCAACAATGAGCAGTTCTTC
TRBJ2-3 - - TRBV4-1 CASSQARSNMRDTQYF TGCGCCAGCAGCCAAGCTCGCAGCAATATGCGAGATACGCAGTATTTT
TRBJ2-1 - few TRBV7-9 CASSLSLSRNEQFF TGTGCCAGCAGCTTATCATTGTCTAGGAATGAGCAGTTCTTC
TRBJ2-3 - - TRBV10-3 CAIGTSTDTQYF TGTGCCATTGGAACTAGCACAGATACGCAGTATTTT
TRBJ2-7 - - TRBV29-1 CSGGDSTYEQYF TGCAGCGGGGGGGACAGCACCTACGAGCAGTACTTC
TRBJ1-2 - few TRBV7-2 CASSANWQYGYTF TGTGCCAGCAGCGCTAACTGGCAGTATGGCTACACCTTC
TRBJ1-2 - - TRBV4-3 CANSQDGTGTGGYGYTF TGCGCCAACAGCCAAGATGGTACCGGGACGGGGGGCTATGGCTACACCTTC
TRBJ1-2 - - TRBV18 CASSPPATTNYGYTF TGTGCCAGCTCACCACCGGCTACAACTAACTATGGCTACACCTTC
TRBJ1-2 - - TRBV6-5 CASRKDSYTDYGYTF TGTGCCAGCAGAAAAGACAGCTACACAGACTATGGCTACACCTTC
TRBJ1-5 TRBD1 few TRBV5-5 CASSLVGQGTSGQPQHF TGTGCCAGCAGCTTGGTTGGACAGGGCACATCCGGGCAGCCCCAGCATTTT
TRBJ2-5 TRBD1 many TRBV4-1 CASSHLLGGTGRETQYF TGCGCCAGCAGCCACCTCTTGGGGGGGACAGGGAGGGAGACCCAGTACTTC
TRBJ1-1 - - TRBV6-1 CASRKLWGDSPNTEAFF TGTGCCAGCCGTAAGTTGTGGGGGGACTCACCGAACACTGAAGCTTTCTTT
TRBJ1-6 TRBD1 - TRBV10-3 CAISTGVGNSPLHF TGTGCCATCAGTACAGGGGTGGGAAATTCACCCCTCCACTTT
TRBJ2-6 TRBD1 many TRBV4-3 CASSPARTGSGANVLTF TGCGCCAGCAGCCCCGCCAGGACAGGCTCTGGGGCCAACGTCCTGACTTTC
TRBJ1-2 TRBD1 - TRBV5-6 CASSRRGTDDYTF TGTGCCAGCAGCCGTCGCGGGACAGACGACTACACCTTC
TRBJ1-1 - many TRBV12-3/TRBV12-4 CASGQGGEAFF TGTGCCAGTGGACAAGGTGGTGAAGCTTTCTTT
TRBJ1-6 - few TRBV7-2 CASSLGPTDNSPLHF TGTGCCAGCAGCTTGGGACCGACAGATAATTCACCCCTCCACTTT
TRBJ1-1 TRBD1 few TRBV2 CASSTRGSEAFF TGTGCCAGCAGTACCAGGGGGAGTGAAGCTTTCTTT
TRBJ2-4 - - TRBV12-3/TRBV12-4 CASSDYHIQYF TGTGCCAGCAGCGACTATCACATTCAGTACTTC
TRBJ2-7 - few TRBV6-2/TRBV6-3 CASSYSGRGLAYEQYF TGTGCCAGCAGTTACTCAGGCCGGGGGCTTGCCTACGAGCAGTACTTC
TRBJ1-2 - few TRBV20-1 CSARSAYGYTF TGCAGTGCTAGGTCTGCTTATGGCTACACCTTC
TRBJ1-6 - - TRBV12-3/TRBV12-4 CASARGGSSYNSPLHF TGTGCCAGCGCCCGGGGGGGCAGCTCCTATAATTCACCCCTCCACTTT
TRBJ1-5 - many TRBV2 CASRLGQPQHF TGTGCCAGTCGTCTCGGACAGCCCCAGCATTTT
TRBJ1-4 - many TRBV29-1 CSVRRNGGQLFF TGCAGCGTGAGGAGGAACGGGGGTCAACTGTTTTTT
TRBJ1-6 TRBD1 few TRBV15 CATSRGRDRDTLHF TGTGCCACCAGCAGAGGCAGGGACAGGGACACCCTCCACTTT
TRBJ2-3 TRBD2 - TRBV7-2 CASSSPSGRAGDTQYF TGTGCCAGCAGCTCCCCTAGCGGGAGGGCCGGGGATACGCAGTATTTT
TRBJ1-5 - - TRBV7-2 CASSLRSPGQGSNQPQHF TGTGCCAGCAGCCTCCGAAGCCCGGGACAAGGTAGCAATCAGCCCCAGCATTTT
TRBJ1-2 TRBD1 many TRBV24-1 CATSDLEQGVYGYTF TGTGCCACCAGTGATTTAGAACAGGGGGTCTATGGCTACACCTTC
TRBJ1-5 - - TRBV5-8 CASSLGRMNQPQHF TGTGCCAGCAGCTTGGGACGGATGAATCAGCCCCAGCATTTT
TRBJ1-2 - - TRBV5-4 CASSPGGQRYGYTF TGTGCCAGCAGCCCTGGCGGGCAGAGATATGGCTACACCTTC